These 30 T cell receptor beta chains share one sample of origin, sequenced in a study of blood T cell repertoires in COVID-19. Produced via immunoSEQ multiplex PCR; TCRdb's table is partial and in-frame only. The profile shows about 170,000 clones, about four fifths of them singletons. Sequencing was done on a sample of PBMCs or T cells enriched from blood (not recorded which). The receptors come from a woman aged 50 to 60 in a cohort exposed to, infected with or recovered from COVID-19 (not recorded which).

The V and J genes are TRBV10-3 and TRBJ2-3, with D possibly TRBD2 on 6 matching bases. This CDR3 comprises 19 residues. CDR1 is ENHRY, CDR2 SYGVKD, per germline. V lost 4 bases to trimming and J lost 1 base, with 24 bases between them. Written as DNA, the CDR3 is TGTGCCATCAGTGTGGAGGGTCGGCCGGCCATCGGTGGCACAGATACGCAGTATTTT. Its protein is CAISVEGRPAIGGTDTQYF.

V and J are TRBV27 and TRBJ2-1; D is uncertain. CDR3 size: 13 residues. Germline CDR1 is MNHEY and CDR2 is SMNVEV (reference sequence). V shed 6 bases and J shed 2 bases, with 8 bases lying between them. CDR3 residues: CASRGSPYNEQFF. CDR3 coding DNA: TGTGCCAGCAGGGGCTCCCCCTACAATGAGCAGTTCTTC.

The sample holds one count of this clone. This sequence joins TRBV5-6 and TRBJ1-1, with D hard to call. V was clipped by 4 bases and J by 1 base, with 8 bases between them. CDR3 length: 13 amino acids. Germline CDR1 and CDR2: SGHDT and YYEEEE. CDR3 DNA: TGTGCCAGCAGCGCGGGGTGGAACACTGAAGCTTTCTTT. Translated, it gives CASSAGWNTEAFF.

This rearrangement joins TRBV2 to TRBJ1-2, with 8 bases identical to TRBD1. V lost 7 bases and J lost 3; bases outside the gene matches: 10. The CDR3 totals 15 residues. CDR1 and CDR2 from the germline V gene are SNHLY and FYNNEI. Written as DNA, the CDR3 is TGTGCCAGCAACCCTGATTTACAGGGGGACTATGGCTACACCTTC. Its protein product is CASNPDLQGDYGYTF.

The V gene is TRBV4-1, the J gene TRBJ1-1, with 7 nucleotides matching TRBD1. V was clipped by 4 bases and J by 7 bases; unmatched bases: 15. Germline assignment: CDR1 MGHRA and CDR2 YSYEKL. The CDR3 runs to 16 residues. The CDR3 loop is CASSRTGGTEGNEAFF. DNA of the CDR3: TGCGCCAGCAGCCGGACGGGAGGGACAGAGGGTAATGAAGCTTTCTTT.

Ten or more counts support this clone. The J gene is TRBJ2-7, the V gene TRBV6-2 or TRBV6-3; TRBD2 matches at 8 bases. Unmatched junction bases numbered 2, after V lost 1 base and J lost 3 bases. Germline assignment: CDR1 MNHEY and CDR2 SVGEGT. The CDR3 is 14 amino acids. The CDR3 loop is CASSYFSGIYEQYF. Written as DNA, the CDR3 is TGTGCCAGCAGTTACTTTAGCGGGATCTACGAGCAGTACTTC.

V gene TRBV6-1 combines with J gene TRBJ1-5; the D is unclear. Germline V gene lookup returns CDR1 MNHNS and CDR2 SASEGT. Trimming took 0 bases from V and 5 from J, leaving 8 bases between them. CDR3 length: 14 amino acids. DNA of the CDR3: TGTGCCAGCAGTGAAGCGCCCAGTTATCAGCCCCAGCATTTT. As protein: CASSEAPSYQPQHF.

The genes are TRBV27 and TRBJ1-2; D call uncertain. Germline V gene sequence: CDR1 MNHEY, CDR2 SMNVEV (reference sequence). V was shortened by 5 bases and J by 0 bases, with 19 bases between the two germline ends. CDR3 length: 17 residues. CDR3 residues: CASSPSPGLTTNYGYTF. CDR3 sequence (DNA): TGTGCCAGCAGTCCCTCCCCGGGTCTTACTACTAACTATGGCTACACCTTC.

This clone was found a few times. The chain carries TRBV5-4 and TRBJ2-1; 7 nucleotides match TRBD1. Per germline, CDR1 SGHNT and CDR2 YYREEE (reference sequence). The CDR3 is 19 residues long. The J segment lost 8 bases and the V segment lost 2 bases, leaving 22 bases of the junction unmatched. CDR3 loop: CASSLPGTDWGRLEDEQFF. CDR3 sequence (DNA): TGTGCCAGCAGCTTACCCGGGACAGACTGGGGGCGGTTGGAGGATGAGCAGTTCTTC.

The J gene is TRBJ2-7, the V gene TRBV7-2, with D perhaps matching TRBD2 (6 bases). This CDR3 has 14 residues. CDR1 and CDR2 from the germline V gene are SGHTA and FQGNSA. V was pared by 0 bases and J by 1 base, with 7 bases between. CDR3 residues: CASSLASGSYEQYF. CDR3 sequence (DNA): TGTGCCAGCAGCTTAGCGAGCGGGTCCTACGAGCAGTACTTC.

This clone turned up a few times. The CDR3 protein is CASSSTGVRGQGHEQYF. CDR3 DNA sequence: TGTGCCAGCAGCTCAACGGGGGTCCGGGGACAGGGCCACGAGCAGTACTTC. The gene calls are TRBV7-2 and TRBJ2-7; 9 bases match TRBD1. CDR1 SGHTA and CDR2 FQGNSA come from the germline V gene. The CDR3 totals 17 residues. After removal of 4 bases from V and 5 bases from J, the junction contained 15 bases not matched to a gene.

This clone was seen only a few times. The genes are TRBV7-2 and TRBJ2-1; perhaps TRBD2 as D (6 bases). The CDR3 extends over 16 amino acids. V lost 5 bases to trimming and J lost 4 bases, with 18 bases between them. Germline CDR1 SGHTA, CDR2 FQGNSA. The CDR3 DNA is TGTGCCAGCAGCCATGGGGTGGGGAGGCAATACAATGAGCAGTTCTTC. Translating gives CASSHGVGRQYNEQFF.

The rearrangement uses TRBV6-5 and TRBJ2-1; TRBD2 aligns across 8 bases. The CDR3 extends over 15 amino acids. Germline CDR1 and CDR2: MNHEY and SVGAGI. V lost 6 bases to trimming and J lost 6 bases; unmatched junction nucleotides: 10. For the CDR3, the DNA is TGTGCCAGCAGCAATAGCGGGAAGAATAGCAATGAGCAGTTCTTC. Amino acids: CASSNSGKNSNEQFF.

This sequence joins TRBV6-2 or TRBV6-3 and TRBJ1-1, with 7 bases that match TRBD1. The V segment lost 5 bases and the J segment 8 bases; nucleotides outside the gene matches: 11. The CDR3 sequence is 14 residues long. Germline V gene sequence: CDR1 MNHEY, CDR2 SVGEGT. The DNA for the CDR3 is TGTGCCAGCAGTCTCCCGACAGGGCGGGGCGAAGCTTTCTTT. It codes for CASSLPTGRGEAFF.

A note on this clone: Different DNA sequences within this sample yield the same CDR3. The rearrangement uses TRBV29-1 and TRBJ1-1; no reliable D call. Deletions cut 4 bases from V and 1 base from J, with 7 bases between. Germline V gene sequence: CDR1 SQVTM, CDR2 ANQGSEA. CDR3 size: 12 residues. The CDR3: CSVARGNTEAFF. The CDR3 coding sequence is TGCAGCGTTGCGCGGGGGAACACTGAAGCTTTCTTT.

The count of this clone is one. This chain connects TRBV28 to TRBJ1-6, with D maybe TRBD1 (6 bases). Trimming removed 6 bases from V and 7 bases from J, with 13 bases in between. The CDR3 is made up of 14 amino acids. Germline V CDR1 and CDR2: MDHEN, SYDVKM. The CDR3 nucleotides read TGTGCCAGCAGGCCACAGGGCCCAAATTCACCCCTCCACTTT. This sequence encodes CASRPQGPNSPLHF.

The chain links TRBV28 to TRBJ1-4; D gene unclear. The CDR3 contains 11 residues. V shed 11 bases and J shed 7 bases, with 11 bases lying between them. CDR1 is MDHEN and CDR2 is SYDVKM in the germline V gene. This CDR3 reads CAAVGSEKLFF. CDR3 coding DNA: TGTGCCGCGGTAGGAAGTGAAAAACTGTTTTTT.

This rearrangement joins TRBV7-2 to TRBJ2-7; 7 bases line up with TRBD1. The germline V gene encodes CDR1 SGHTA and CDR2 FQGNSA. V was pared by 5 bases and J by 2 bases, with 6 bases of the junction left unmatched. The CDR3 has 14 amino acids. The DNA for the CDR3 is TGTGCCAGCAGCATACGGACAGGTCCCTACGAGCAGTACTTC. It specifies CASSIRTGPYEQYF. Based on the CDR3 plus reference TRBV7-2 and TRBJ2-7, the full variable domain is GAGVSQSPSNKVTEKGKDVELRCDPISGHTALYWYRQSLGQGLEFLIYFQGNSAPDKSGLPSDRFSAERTGGSVSTLTIQRTQQEDSAVYLCASSIRTGPYEQYFGPGTRLTVT.

The chain is built from TRBV2 and TRBJ2-5, with TRBD2 identical over 9 bases. Per the germline V gene, CDR1 is SNHLY and CDR2 is FYNNEI. CDR3 length: 13 residues. With 11 bases clipped from V and 1 base from J, the junction kept 5 bases outside the gene matches. The CDR3 DNA reads TGTGCCGGGGGGACTAGCCCCCAAGAGACCCAGTACTTC. Amino acid sequence: CAGGTSPQETQYF.

In its sample, this clone was seen once. The chain has TRBV7-9 and TRBJ2-7; D is ambiguous. Trimming shortened V by 5 bases and J by 6 bases, and 14 bases separated the two germline ends. CDR3 size: 13 residues. The germline V gene has CDR1 SEHNR and CDR2 FQNEAQ (reference sequence). The CDR3 nucleotides are TGTGCCAGCAGCCTAACGGTCTCCGGCGAGCAGTACTTC. This codes for CASSLTVSGEQYF.

The genes are TRBV30 and TRBJ2-7; 7 nucleotides align to TRBD1. Looked up from germline, CDR1 is GTSNPN and CDR2 is SVGIG (reference sequence). The junction had 11 bases not matched to a gene; V was cut back by 4 bases and J by 5 bases. This CDR3 has 14 residues. Here the CDR3 DNA reads TGTGCCTGGACTAAGACAGGGCAGGGGGACGAGCAGTACTTC. This translates into CAWTKTGQGDEQYF.

The chain links TRBV5-1 to TRBJ1-1; D not resolved. V was pared by 6 bases and J by 0 bases, with 12 bases between. The CDR3 contains 14 residues. Germline V lookup: CDR1 SGHRS, CDR2 YFSETQ. The chain's CDR3 is CASISDGMNTEAFF. Here the CDR3 DNA reads TGCGCCAGCATCTCGGACGGGATGAACACTGAAGCTTTCTTT.

A remark on this clone: Mismatch with germline at one junction end may stem from a read error. The rearrangement links TRBV30 to TRBJ2-2; 7 bases are shared with TRBD2. CDR1 is GTSNPN and CDR2 is SVGIG in the germline V gene (reference sequence). There are 14 residues in the CDR3. In DNA, the CDR3 is TGTGCCGGGAGGGGAGCTGCGAACACCGGGGAGCTGTTTTTT. Amino acids: CAGRGAANTGELFF.

This sequence joins TRBV2 and TRBJ1-2; 8 nucleotides match TRBD1. The CDR3 covers 13 residues. The ends lost 7 bases at V and 2 bases at J; junction bases unmatched: 3. Germline V CDR1 and CDR2: SNHLY, FYNNEI. CDR3 in DNA: TGTGCCAGCACTGGACAGGGCAACTATGGCTACACCTTC. It encodes CASTGQGNYGYTF.

The chain is built from TRBV7-9 and TRBJ2-7; no definite D call. CDR1 is SEHNR, CDR2 FQNEAQ, per germline (reference sequence). V lost 2 bases, J lost 3 bases, and 5 bases lay in between. The CDR3 sequence is 12 residues long. This chain's CDR3 is CASSLQFYEQYF. CDR3 coding DNA: TGTGCCAGCAGCTTACAGTTCTACGAGCAGTACTTC.

CDR3 in amino acids: CASSPAGLPQTKHF. CDR3 in DNA: TGCGCCAGCAGCCCGGCGGGACTCCCCCAAACCAAACATTTT. This chain links TRBV4-1 with TRBJ1-5; D may be TRBD1 (5 bases). Trimming stripped 4 bases from V and 16 bases from J, with 23 bases between. CDR1 MGHRA and CDR2 YSYEKL come from the germline V gene. The CDR3 is made up of 14 amino acids.

Only a few counts were recorded for this clone. The chain couples TRBV19 to TRBJ2-7, with D maybe TRBD2 (5 bases). Trimming took 3 bases from V and 4 from J, leaving 28 bases between them. The germline CDR1 and CDR2 sequences are LNHDA and SQIVND (reference sequence). This CDR3 region has 19 residues. The CDR3 DNA follows: TGTGCCAGTAGTATTTCACCCCTAGATCCGGAGGCGACGATTTACGAGCAGTACTTC. This codes for CASSISPLDPEATIYEQYF.

For the CDR3, the DNA is TGTGCCAGCAGCCCCCTCTTCGGGGGGGCCCGGGATGAGCAGTTCTTC. Its translation is CASSPLFGGARDEQFF. V and J are TRBV27 and TRBJ2-1; 8 bases line up with TRBD2. The CDR3 length is 16 residues. Germline V gives CDR1 MNHEY, CDR2 SMNVEV (reference sequence). V lost 6 bases and J lost 8; bases outside the gene matches: 15.

The chain couples TRBV29-1 to TRBJ2-5, with unresolved D. Trimming took 2 bases from V and 5 from J, leaving 15 bases between them. CDR1 and CDR2 (germline): SQVTM, ANQGSEA. The CDR3 has 14 residues. The CDR3 DNA reads TGCAGCGTTGAAAAACCAGGCGTTCTGGAGACCCAGTACTTC. Amino acid sequence: CSVEKPGVLETQYF.

This sequence joins TRBV5-6 and TRBJ1-3, with 10 positions matching TRBD1. The V gene end was trimmed by 4 bases and the J gene end by 4 bases; junction bases not matched to a gene: 8. The CDR3 extends over 16 amino acids. Looked up from germline, CDR1 is SGHDT and CDR2 is YYEEEE. CDR3 amino acids: CASSNRDRGLGNTIYF. CDR3 nucleotides: TGTGCCAGCAGCAACCGGGACAGGGGATTGGGAAACACCATATATTTT.